This T cell receptor (beta chain) was obtained from a study of blood T cell repertoires in COVID-19. Study details: Collection of acute and convalescent COVID-19 samples took place in the United States, Italy and Spain.

Here immunoSEQ multiplex PCR was the method, and the copy in TCRdb shows in-frame clones only, minus some. The data hold roughly 240,000 clones, with more than 85% observed a single time. What was sequenced was peripheral blood. The source is a man between 18 and 29 years old with active or convalescent COVID-19.

CDR3 amino acids: CAISSRLYQPQHF. The CDR3 region has the DNA TGTGCCATCAGTTCCAGATTGTACCAGCCCCAGCATTTT. The gene calls are TRBV10-3 and TRBJ1-5; D unclear. Trimming left V 5 bases short and J 7 bases short, with 12 bases between. This CDR3 has 13 amino acids. The germline gives CDR1 ENHRY, CDR2 SYGVKD.